The source of this TCR beta chain is a study of monozygotic twins with inflammatory bowel disease. Study-level results: By inverse Simpson index, TCRbeta diversity was lower in IBD patients than in healthy co-twins.

As to this clonotype: The antigen remains unidentified.

Two nested PCRs, run for approximately 16 and 9 cycles, were applied to TCRalpha and TCRbeta cDNA. TCRdb re-analyzed the 5' RACE reads; it lists each CDR3 protein once, without DNA. The sample's table shows a few hundred thousand distinct CDR3 sequences. The source of this sequence is a human donor with ulcerative colitis or Crohn's disease, or a healthy co-twin of an affected twin (not recorded which). Sequencing used blood.

The CDR3 here is CASSLAKGPGLATDTQYF. This chain connects TRBV5-1 to TRBJ2-3; TCRdb's D gene call, TRBD2, goes unchecked for lack of DNA. From germline, CDR1 is SGHRS and CDR2 YFSETQ. The CDR3 is made up of 18 amino acids.